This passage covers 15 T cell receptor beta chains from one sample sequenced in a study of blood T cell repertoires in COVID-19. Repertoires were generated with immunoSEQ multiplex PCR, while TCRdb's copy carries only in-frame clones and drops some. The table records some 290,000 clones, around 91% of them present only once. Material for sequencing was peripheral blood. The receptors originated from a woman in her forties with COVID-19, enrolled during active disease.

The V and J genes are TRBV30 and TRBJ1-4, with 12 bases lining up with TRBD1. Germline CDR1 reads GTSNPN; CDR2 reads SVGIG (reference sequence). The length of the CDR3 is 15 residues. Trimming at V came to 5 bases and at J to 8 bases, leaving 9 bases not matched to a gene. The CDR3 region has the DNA TGTGCCTGGGACACCGGGACAGGGGGCGAAGAAAAACTGTTTTTT. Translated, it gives CAWDTGTGGEEKLFF.

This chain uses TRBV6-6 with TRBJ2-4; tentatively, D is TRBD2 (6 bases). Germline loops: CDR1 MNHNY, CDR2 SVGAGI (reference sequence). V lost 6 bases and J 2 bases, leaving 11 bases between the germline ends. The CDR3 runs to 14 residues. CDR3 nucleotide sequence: TGTGCCAGCAGGGGGGGATCTCCCAAAAACATTCAGTACTTC. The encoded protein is CASRGGSPKNIQYF.

The CDR3 here is CASSLVDREAFF. CDR3 nucleotide sequence: TGTGCCAGCAGCTTAGTTGACAGGGAAGCTTTCTTT. The V gene is TRBV7-9, the J gene TRBJ1-1; D possibly corresponds to TRBD1 (6 bases). Germline V gene lookup returns CDR1 SEHNR and CDR2 FQNEAQ (reference sequence). This CDR3 has 12 residues. Trimming cost V 1 base and J 8 bases, with 8 bases left between them.

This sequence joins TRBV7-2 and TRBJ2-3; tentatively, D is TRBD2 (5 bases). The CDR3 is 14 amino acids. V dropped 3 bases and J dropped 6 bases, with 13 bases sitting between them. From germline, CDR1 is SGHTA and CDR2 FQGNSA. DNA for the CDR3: TGTGCCAGCAGCTTGACTATTGGGTTGGATACGCAGTATTTT. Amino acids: CASSLTIGLDTQYF.

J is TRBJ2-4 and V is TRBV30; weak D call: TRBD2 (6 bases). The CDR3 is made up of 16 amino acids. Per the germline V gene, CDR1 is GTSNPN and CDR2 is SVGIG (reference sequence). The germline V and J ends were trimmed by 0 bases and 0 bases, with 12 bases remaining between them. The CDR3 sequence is CAWSVRGGVAKNIQYF. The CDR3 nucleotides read TGTGCCTGGAGTGTTAGGGGAGGCGTAGCCAAAAACATTCAGTACTTC.

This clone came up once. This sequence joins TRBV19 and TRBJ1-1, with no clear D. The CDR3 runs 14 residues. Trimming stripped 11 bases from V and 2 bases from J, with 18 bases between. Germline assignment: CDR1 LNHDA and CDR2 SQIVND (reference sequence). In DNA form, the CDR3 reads TGTGCCTGCCTGAGCCGACCGGGAAACACTGAAGCTTTCTTT. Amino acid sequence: CACLSRPGNTEAFF. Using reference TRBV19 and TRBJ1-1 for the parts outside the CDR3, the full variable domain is DGGITQSPKYLFRKEGQNVTLSCEQNLNHDAMYWYRQDPGQGLRLIYYSQIVNDFQKGDIAEGYSVSREKKESFPLTVTSAQKNPTAFYLCACLSRPGNTEAFFGQGTRLTVV.

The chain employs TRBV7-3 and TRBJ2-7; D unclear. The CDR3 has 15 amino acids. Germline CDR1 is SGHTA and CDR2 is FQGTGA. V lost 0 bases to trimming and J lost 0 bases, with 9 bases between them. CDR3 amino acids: CASSLTRLSSYEQYF. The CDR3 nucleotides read TGTGCCAGCAGCTTAACGAGGCTGAGCTCCTACGAGCAGTACTTC. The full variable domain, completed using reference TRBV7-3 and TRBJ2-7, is GAGVSQTPSNKVTEKGKYVELRCDPISGHTALYWYRQSLGQGPEFLIYFQGTGAADDSGLPNDRFFAVRPEGSVSTLKIQRTERGDSAVYLCASSLTRLSSYEQYFGPGTRLTVT.

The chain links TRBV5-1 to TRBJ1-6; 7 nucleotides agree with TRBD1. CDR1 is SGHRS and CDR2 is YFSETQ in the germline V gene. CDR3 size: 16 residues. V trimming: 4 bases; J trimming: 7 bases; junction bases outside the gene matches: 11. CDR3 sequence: CASSPGGGTANSPLHF. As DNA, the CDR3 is TGCGCCAGCAGCCCGGGTGGTGGGACAGCAAATTCACCCCTCCACTTT. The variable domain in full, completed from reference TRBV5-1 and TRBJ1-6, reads KAGVTQTPRYLIKTRGQQVTLSCSPISGHRSVSWYQQTPGQGLQFLFEYFSETQRNKGNFPGRFSGRQFSNSRSEMNVSTLELGDSALYLCASSPGGGTANSPLHFGNGTRLTVT.

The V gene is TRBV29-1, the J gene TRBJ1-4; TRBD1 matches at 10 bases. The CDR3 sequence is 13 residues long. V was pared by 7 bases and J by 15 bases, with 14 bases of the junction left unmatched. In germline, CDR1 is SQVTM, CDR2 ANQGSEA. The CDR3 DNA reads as TGCAGCGCCGAGGGACAGGGGCAAGGAGCGGTGTTTTTT. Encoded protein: CSAEGQGQGAVFF. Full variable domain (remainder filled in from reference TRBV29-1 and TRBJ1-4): SAVISQKPSRDICQRGTSLTIQCQVDSQVTMMFWYRQQPGQSLTLIATANQGSEATYESGFVIDKFPISRPNLTFSTLTVSNMSPEDSSIYLCSAEGQGQGAVFFGSGTQLSVL.

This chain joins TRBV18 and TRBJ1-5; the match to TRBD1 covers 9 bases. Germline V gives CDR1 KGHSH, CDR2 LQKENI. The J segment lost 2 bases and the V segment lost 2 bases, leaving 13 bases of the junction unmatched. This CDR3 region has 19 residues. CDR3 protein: CASSPSTPGQGWGNQPQHF. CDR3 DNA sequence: TGTGCCAGCTCACCATCGACCCCGGGACAGGGATGGGGCAATCAGCCCCAGCATTTT.

CDR3 sequence: CAITGTGGNYGYTF. CDR3 in DNA: TGTGCCATCACCGGGACAGGGGGTAACTATGGCTACACCTTC. The V call is TRBV10-3, the J call TRBJ1-2; 11 bases are a match to TRBD1. CDR1 ENHRY and CDR2 SYGVKD come from the germline V gene. The CDR3 covers 14 residues. The junction had 2 bases not matched to a gene; V was cut back by 7 bases and J by 1 base.

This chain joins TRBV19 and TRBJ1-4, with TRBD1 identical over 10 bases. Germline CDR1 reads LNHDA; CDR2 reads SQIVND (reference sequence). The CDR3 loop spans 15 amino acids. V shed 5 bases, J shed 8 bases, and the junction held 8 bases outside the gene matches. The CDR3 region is CASSPRQGAREKLFF. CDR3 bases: TGTGCCAGTAGTCCACGACAGGGGGCTAGAGAAAAACTGTTTTTT.

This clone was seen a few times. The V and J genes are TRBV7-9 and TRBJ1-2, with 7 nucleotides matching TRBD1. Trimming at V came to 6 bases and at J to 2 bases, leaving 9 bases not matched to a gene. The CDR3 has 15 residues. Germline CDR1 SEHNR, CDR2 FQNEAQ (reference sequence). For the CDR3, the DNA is TGTGCCAGCAGTACAGCGACAGGGAGCAACTATGGCTACACCTTC. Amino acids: CASSTATGSNYGYTF.

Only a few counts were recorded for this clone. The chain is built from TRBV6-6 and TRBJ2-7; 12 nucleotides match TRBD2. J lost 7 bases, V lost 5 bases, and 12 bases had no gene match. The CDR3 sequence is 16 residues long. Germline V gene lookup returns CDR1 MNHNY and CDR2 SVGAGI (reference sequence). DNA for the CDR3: TGTGCCAGCAGTCGACTAGCGGGAGAAGATCTGAGGGAGCAGTACTTC. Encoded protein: CASSRLAGEDLREQYF.

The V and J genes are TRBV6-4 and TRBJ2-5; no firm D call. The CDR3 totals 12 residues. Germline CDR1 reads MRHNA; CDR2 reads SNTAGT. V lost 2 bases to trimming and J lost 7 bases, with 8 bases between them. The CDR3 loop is CASSDGTMTQYF. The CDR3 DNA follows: TGTGCCAGCAGTGACGGTACTATGACCCAGTACTTC.